This TCR beta chain was profiled in a study of control samples from healthy donors and cancer patients. Between the trimmed V and J ends, which lost 7 bases and 4 bases, there was a span of 11 bases. This CDR3 is 12 amino acids long. The germline V gene has CDR1 SGHNT and CDR2 YYREEE (reference sequence). The repertoire was sequenced with immunoSEQ multiplex PCR; TCRdb's copy has only in-frame clones and lacks some. The sample has around 68,000 clones; 75% to 90% are singletons. This receptor was obtained from a woman aged 50 to 60 with lung cancer. The sequencing sample was made of PBMCs. The V and J genes are TRBV5-4 and TRBJ1-1, with D possibly being TRBD1 (6 bases). This chain's CDR3 is CASSTGLTEAFF. As DNA, the CDR3 is TGTGCCAGCTCTACAGGGCTCACTGAAGCTTTCTTT.